This TCR beta chain was identified in a study of Ad26.COV2.S vaccination and SARS-CoV-2 variants. Study in general: Enrolled in COV1001, the donor was in the Ad26.COV2.S trial arm, which received the vaccine. Donor got 5x10^10 or 1x10^11 viral particles of Ad26.COV2.S. General study results and limits: For non-spike TCRs, breadth in vaccine recipients resembled that in placebo recipients.

Losses at the gene ends were 5 bases for V and 12 bases for J; bases not matched to a gene: 12. The germline CDR1 and CDR2 sequences are PRHDT and FYEKMQ (reference sequence). The CDR3 has 13 residues. To note about this clone: Its matching antigen is unknown.

Indicated treatment: approximately 18 received Ad26.COV2.S at low or high dose, single or two shots; five or six received placebo; per-sample allocation not given. The study sampled participants on day 63 after the first vaccine or placebo injection. Its platform was an Ad26 vector, and its expressed antigen was Wuhan-strain SARS-CoV-2 spike. The assay was immunoSEQ multiplex PCR, and TCRdb's table has in-frame clones only and misses some. The sample records 360,000 or so clones, 87% being singletons. The source of this sequence is a person aged 18-60 years who received the Ad26.COV2.S COVID-19 vaccine or a placebo. This material consisted of peripheral blood, taken in a trial of Ad26.COV2.S vaccine versus placebo. The rearrangement joins TRBV13 to TRBJ1-2; 7 positions match TRBD1. This chain's CDR3 is CASSLLVQGKHTF. The CDR3 DNA reads TGTGCCAGCAGCCTTTTAGTACAGGGGAAACACACCTTC.